Presented here are 18 T cell receptor beta chains from one specimen sequenced in a study of blood T cell repertoires in COVID-19. The assay was immunoSEQ multiplex PCR, and TCRdb's table has in-frame clones only and misses some. The data show about 210,000 clones, 84% seen once. The sequenced material came from peripheral blood. Receptor source: a woman older than 75 with COVID-19, enrolled during active disease.

The CDR3 DNA follows: TGTGCCAGCAGCAACGGACAGGCACTGTTTTTT. Translation gives CASSNGQALFF. The gene calls are TRBV25-1 and TRBJ1-4; 7 nucleotides match TRBD1. V shed 6 bases and J 13 bases; nucleotides not matched to a gene: 5. The CDR3 runs 11 residues. Germline V CDR1 and CDR2: MGHDK, SYGVNS.

The chain joins TRBV7-9 to TRBJ2-5; 8 positions agree with TRBD1. Germline loops: CDR1 SEHNR, CDR2 FQNEAQ (reference sequence). The CDR3 has 13 amino acids. The trim removed 3 bases at V and 9 bases at J, leaving 6 bases unmatched. CDR3 nucleotide sequence: TGTGCCAGCAGCTTTCAGGGGGCAGCGGCCCAGTACTTC. The encoded protein is CASSFQGAAAQYF. The whole variable domain, filled in from reference TRBV7-9 and TRBJ2-5, reads DTGVSQNPRHKITKRGQNVTFRCDPISEHNRLYWYRQTLGQGPEFLTYFQNEAQLEKSRLLSDRFSAERPKGSFSTLEIQRTEQGDSAMYLCASSFQGAAAQYFGPGTRLLVL.

The rearrangement links TRBV2 to TRBJ2-1; D might be TRBD1 (5 bases). Germline CDR1 and CDR2: SNHLY and FYNNEI. The CDR3 has 16 amino acids. V was shortened by 4 bases and J by 0 bases, with 13 bases between the two germline ends. This chain's CDR3 is CASSVRVSGSYNEQFF. CDR3 DNA: TGTGCCAGCAGTGTCAGGGTTAGTGGCTCCTACAATGAGCAGTTCTTC.

The chain carries TRBV3-1 (or the pseudogene TRBV3-2) and TRBJ1-1, with 9 bases lining up with TRBD1. Germline-derived CDR1 and CDR2 are LGHDT and YNNKEL (reference sequence). The CDR3 sequence is 15 residues long. V gave up 1 base and J gave up 5 bases; unmatched junction bases: 5. The DNA for the CDR3 is TGTGCCAGCAGCCAAGCCGTGACAGGGGGTACTGAAGCTTTCTTT. It is translated as CASSQAVTGGTEAFF.

The J gene is TRBJ1-5, the V gene TRBV20-1; TRBD1 might be the D (5 bases). Deletions cut 3 bases from V and 4 bases from J, with 19 bases between. CDR1 and CDR2 (germline): DFQATT, SNEGSKA (reference sequence). CDR3 length: 16 amino acids. The CDR3 region is CSASGVNRDLNQPQHF. The CDR3 bases are TGCAGTGCTAGTGGTGTCAACCGGGACTTAAATCAGCCCCAGCATTTT.

This clone turned up a few times. V is TRBV28 and J is TRBJ1-2; D remains ambiguous. This CDR3 region has 10 residues. Germline CDR1 MDHEN, CDR2 SYDVKM. V was shortened by 10 bases and J by 4 bases, with 7 bases between the two germline ends. This CDR3 reads CATASYGYTF. CDR3 DNA: TGTGCCACCGCGAGCTATGGCTACACCTTC.

On this clone itself: Additional DNA sequences in this sample encode the identical CDR3. The chain recombines TRBV12-5 with TRBJ1-2; D is uncertain. The CDR3 consists of 13 residues. Per germline, CDR1 LGHNT and CDR2 FRNRAP. The V gene lost 7 bases and the J gene lost 4 bases, with 13 bases spanning the gap. The CDR3 loop is CASAPSGVYGYTF. Written as DNA, the CDR3 is TGTGCTAGTGCCCCAAGTGGAGTCTATGGCTACACCTTC.

The CDR3 is CAWSAWGQGYEQYF. The CDR3 region has the DNA TGTGCCTGGAGTGCCTGGGGACAGGGTTACGAGCAGTACTTC. This chain joins TRBV30 and TRBJ2-7; 9 bases line up with TRBD1. The V gene's germline CDR1 is GTSNPN and CDR2 SVGIG (reference sequence). Trimming at V came to 1 base and at J to 4 bases, leaving 5 bases not matched to a gene. The CDR3 has 14 residues.

The chain carries TRBV29-1 and TRBJ2-7; the D gene is possibly TRBD1 (6 bases). The CDR3 covers 12 residues. The germline gives CDR1 SQVTM, CDR2 ANQGSEA. The V end lost 5 bases, the J end lost 2 bases, and 10 bases lay between the germline ends. The CDR3 DNA is TGCAGCGTTAAGGACAGCGCCTACGAGCAGTACTTC. It encodes CSVKDSAYEQYF.

V is TRBV4-2 and J is TRBJ2-2; D remains unclear. The CDR3 extends over 14 amino acids. Per germline, CDR1 LGHNA and CDR2 YNFKEQ. V lost 0 bases to trimming and J lost 5 bases, with 7 bases between them. CDR3 coding DNA: TGTGCCAGCAGCCAAGAGGGCGATACCGGGGAGCTGTTTTTT. It codes for CASSQEGDTGELFF.

The J gene is TRBJ1-2, the V gene TRBV19, with 9 bases lining up with TRBD1. The germline CDR1 and CDR2 sequences are LNHDA and SQIVND (reference sequence). This CDR3 is built from 13 residues. Losses at the gene ends were 11 bases for V and 5 bases for J; bases not matched to a gene: 9. CDR3 DNA sequence: TGTGCCGGACACAGGACAGGGGAGTATGGCTACACCTTC. Its protein is CAGHRTGEYGYTF.

The rearrangement links TRBV18 to TRBJ1-2; 7 bases agree with TRBD1. The CDR3 runs 14 residues. Trimming cost V 4 bases and J 3 bases; bases outside gene matches: 5. Germline V lookup: CDR1 KGHSH, CDR2 LQKENI. CDR3 nucleotides: TGTGCCAGCTCACTCTTTACAGGGGACTATGGCTACACCTTC. This sequence encodes CASSLFTGDYGYTF.

The V and J genes are TRBV5-6 and TRBJ1-2; D is undetermined. Deletions cut 0 bases from V and 1 base from J, with 10 bases between. The CDR3 runs to 15 residues. Germline V gene data show CDR1 as SGHDT and CDR2 as YYEEEE. The CDR3 DNA reads TGTGCCAGCAGCTTGGGAGGATCCTTTAACTATGGCTACACCTTC. This codes for CASSLGGSFNYGYTF.

V is TRBV5-4 and J is TRBJ1-5; tentative D call: TRBD1 (5 bases). Trimming left V 4 bases short and J 5 bases short, with 10 bases between. Germline values: CDR1 SGHNT, CDR2 YYREEE (reference sequence). The CDR3 sequence is 13 residues long. The CDR3 region is CASSTDRDQPQHF. In nucleotides, the CDR3 is TGTGCCAGCAGCACCGACAGAGATCAGCCCCAGCATTTT.

This clone was observed a handful of times. V is TRBV18 and J is TRBJ1-1; D not resolved. The germline CDR1 and CDR2 sequences are KGHSH and LQKENI. The CDR3 spans 14 residues. V lost 4 bases to trimming and J lost 0 bases, with 9 bases between them. CDR3 nucleotide sequence: TGTGCCAGCTCACAGGGAGAAATGAACACTGAAGCTTTCTTT. It yields the protein CASSQGEMNTEAFF. The full variable domain, with the rest looked up from reference TRBV18 and TRBJ1-1, is NAGVMQNPRHLVRRRGQEARLRCSPMKGHSHVYWYRQLPEEGLKFMVYLQKENIIDESGMPKERFSAEFPKEGPSILRIQQVVRGDSAAYFCASSQGEMNTEAFFGQGTRLTVV.

CDR3 protein: CASSSGLAGETQYF. Written as DNA, the CDR3 is TGTGCCAGCAGCTCGGGACTAGCGGGGGAGACCCAGTACTTC. V and J are TRBV7-7 and TRBJ2-5; 13 bases agree with TRBD2. Trimming removed 4 bases from V and 5 bases from J; junction bases left unmatched: 1. The CDR3 sequence is 14 residues long. Germline loops: CDR1 SSHAT, CDR2 FNYEAQ (reference sequence).

The genes are TRBV3-1 (or the pseudogene TRBV3-2) and TRBJ1-4, with 7 positions matching TRBD1. Germline V gene sequence: CDR1 LGHDT, CDR2 YNNKEL (reference sequence). V was clipped by 0 bases and J by 10 bases; unmatched bases: 8. The CDR3 loop spans 15 amino acids. CDR3 nucleotides: TGTGCCAGCAGCCAAGAGCCAGGGGGTAGGGTAAAACTGTTTTTT. It specifies CASSQEPGGRVKLFF.

The chain carries TRBV6-4 and TRBJ1-5; TRBD1 is a possible D gene (5 bases). Germline CDR1 reads MRHNA; CDR2 reads SNTAGT. This CDR3 has 14 amino acids. Trimming cost V 8 bases and J 3 bases, with 14 bases left between them. The CDR3 bases are TGTGCCAGCTCACCGGGGGGGAACAATCAGCCCCAGCATTTT. It yields the protein CASSPGGNNQPQHF.